This T cell receptor beta chain was captured by sequencing in a study of T cell repertoires and HLA-DP antigens. Study-level findings and limits: A non-physiological HeLa system presented antigen to total CD4+ responders.

The V and J ends lost 2 bases and 7 bases, in that order; junction bases with no gene match: 4. Per the germline V gene, CDR1 is SNHLY and CDR2 is FYNNEI. CDR3 length: 14 amino acids. Profiled with immunoSEQ multiplex PCR; TCRdb holds only in-frame clones, not every one. The sample consists of fewer than 95,000 clones, roughly 86% of them appearing once. Points on this clone: Its antigen remains unidentified.

This chain links TRBV2 with TRBJ2-7; 11 nucleotides match TRBD1. The TCR originated in a man between 50 and 59 years old in good health and CMV-seronegative. The sequencing input was CD4+ T cells from PBMCs. The CDR3 region has the DNA TGTGCCAGCAGTGAATTGGGACAGGGGGGTGAGCAGTACTTC. Translation: CASSELGQGGEQYF.